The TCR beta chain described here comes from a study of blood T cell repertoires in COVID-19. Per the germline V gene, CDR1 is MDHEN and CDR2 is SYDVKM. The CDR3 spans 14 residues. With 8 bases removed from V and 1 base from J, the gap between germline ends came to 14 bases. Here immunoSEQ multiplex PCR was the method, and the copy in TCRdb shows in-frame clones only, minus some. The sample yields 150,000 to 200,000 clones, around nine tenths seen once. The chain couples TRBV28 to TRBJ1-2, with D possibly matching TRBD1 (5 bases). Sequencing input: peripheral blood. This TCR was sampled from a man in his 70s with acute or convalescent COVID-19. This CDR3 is CASYGQGNNYGYTF. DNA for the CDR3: TGTGCCAGCTACGGGCAGGGAAATAACTATGGCTACACCTTC.